The 10 T cell receptor beta chains given below trace back to one sample, sequenced in a study of siplizumab effects on memory and regulatory T cells. The protocol was immunoSEQ multiplex PCR, while the TCRdb copy is restricted to in-frame clones and leaves out a portion. The sample shows about 97,000 clones, more than 85% of them seen only once. Sequencing used CD4+ T cells sorted from blood. The receptors here all came from a human donor in good health.

The V gene is TRBV5-4, the J gene TRBJ2-3; TRBD2 agrees at 9 bases. The germline V gene has CDR1 SGHNT and CDR2 YYREEE (reference sequence). CDR3 length: 15 amino acids. Unmatched junction bases numbered 5, after V lost 6 bases and J lost 0 bases. The CDR3 DNA is TGTGCCAGCAAGGGCGGGAGGGCTAGCACAGATACGCAGTATTTT. Residues: CASKGGRASTDTQYF.

The chain couples TRBV5-1 to TRBJ2-2; the match to TRBD2 covers 11 bases. Germline CDR1 reads SGHRS; CDR2 reads YFSETQ. The CDR3 runs 15 residues. The J segment lost 5 bases and the V segment lost 2 bases, leaving 2 bases of the junction unmatched. CDR3 residues: CASSFIAGGTGELFF. In DNA form, the CDR3 reads TGCGCCAGCAGCTTTATAGCGGGAGGGACCGGGGAGCTGTTTTTT.

The chain couples TRBV12-5 to TRBJ1-1; 10 bases are shared with TRBD1. The length of the CDR3 is 14 residues. CDR1 is LGHNT, CDR2 FRNRAP, per germline. Trimming cost V 0 bases and J 6 bases; bases outside gene matches: 1. The CDR3 DNA reads as TGTGCTAGTGGTTTGGTTGGACAGGGGGCTGAAGCTTTCTTT. It translates to CASGLVGQGAEAFF.

This clone has just one count. The V gene is TRBV2, the J gene TRBJ2-7; TRBD1 agrees at 8 bases. This CDR3 has 14 amino acids. Germline V gives CDR1 SNHLY, CDR2 FYNNEI. V lost 7 bases and J lost 2; bases outside the gene matches: 7. CDR3 nucleotides: TGTGCCAGCACTGGTCAGGGGGCCCCCTACGAGCAGTACTTC. It specifies CASTGQGAPYEQYF.

In its sample, this clone was seen once. J is TRBJ2-2 and V is TRBV4-1; D gene ambiguous. This CDR3 has 16 residues. Germline-derived CDR1 and CDR2 are MGHRA and YSYEKL. With 4 bases removed from V and 0 bases from J, the gap between germline ends came to 12 bases. As DNA, the CDR3 is TGCGCCAGCAGCCCCAACCCAACCGCGAACACCGGGGAGCTGTTTTTT. Amino acid sequence: CASSPNPTANTGELFF.

This chain uses TRBV15 with TRBJ2-1, with D possibly TRBD2 on 5 matching bases. Germline V CDR1 and CDR2: LNHNV, YYDKDF (reference sequence). V lost 3 bases and J lost 6, with 12 bases in between. The CDR3 covers 14 residues. The CDR3 DNA reads as TGTGCCACCAGCAGGAGGTGGGGAGTCAATGAGCAGTTCTTC. It translates to CATSRRWGVNEQFF. Combining the CDR3 with reference TRBV15 and TRBJ2-1 gives the whole variable domain DAMVIQNPRYQVTQFGKPVTLSCSQTLNHNVMYWYQQKSSQAPKLLFHYYDKDFNNEADTPDNFQSRRPNTSFCFLDIRSPGLGDTAMYLCATSRRWGVNEQFFGPGTRLTVL.

The chain employs TRBV7-8 and TRBJ1-3; 10 positions agree with TRBD1. This CDR3 spans 17 amino acids. J gave up 4 bases and V 7 bases, and 13 bases lay outside the gene matches. The germline gives CDR1 SGHVS, CDR2 FQNEAQ. CDR3 region: CASTALGGTGAGNTIYF. The CDR3 DNA is TGTGCCAGCACCGCCTTAGGTGGGACAGGGGCCGGAAACACCATATATTTT.

This chain links TRBV15 with TRBJ2-1, with a weak D call TRBD2 (6 bases). This CDR3 comprises 15 residues. Germline assignment: CDR1 LNHNV and CDR2 YYDKDF (reference sequence). The germline V and J ends were trimmed by 5 bases and 0 bases, with 11 bases remaining between them. The CDR3 is CATSGSAGSYNEQFF. For the CDR3, the DNA is TGTGCCACCAGCGGATCAGCGGGCTCCTACAATGAGCAGTTCTTC.

The chain uses TRBV30 and TRBJ1-6; D gene uncertain. Germline-derived CDR1 and CDR2 are GTSNPN and SVGIG (reference sequence). The CDR3 is 15 amino acids. V dropped 3 bases and J dropped 0 bases, with 9 bases sitting between them. In DNA form, the CDR3 reads TGTGCCTGGAGGCCCGGGAGCTCCTATAATTCACCCCTCCACTTT. It specifies CAWRPGSSYNSPLHF.

This chain uses TRBV5-8 with TRBJ2-5; D is unclear. The V gene's germline CDR1 is SGHTS and CDR2 YDEGEE. The CDR3 loop spans 14 amino acids. V was trimmed by 3 bases and J by 3 bases, leaving 12 bases between them. Here the CDR3 reads CASSSELREETQYF. The CDR3 bases are TGTGCCAGCAGCTCCGAACTTAGAGAAGAGACCCAGTACTTC.